A single TCR beta chain is shown here with its context. The record originates from a study of CD8 T cells in Susac syndrome. Per germline, CDR1 SEHNR and CDR2 FQNEAQ (reference sequence). The V end was cut by 5 bases, the J end by 0 bases, with 11 bases between. This CDR3 is built from 15 residues. Random hexamers were used to reverse transcribe about 0.45 to 1 ug of RNA. Using its own MiXCR run on the immunoSEQ multiplex PCR reads, TCRdb lists one record per CDR3 protein. The table includes approximately 180,000 distinct CDR3 sequences, about 95% detected once. Sequencing used CD4+ T cells from PBMCs. This rearrangement joins TRBV7-9 to TRBJ1-3; D ambiguous. The clonotype was recovered from a human donor with Susac syndrome. DNA for the CDR3: TGTGCCAGCAGCGGACGGACCAGCTCTGGAAACACCATATATTTT. It is translated as CASSGRTSSGNTIYF.